Each of the 3 T cell receptor beta chains below was sequenced from the same sample in a study of T-cell memory formation after mild COVID-19 (dated by TCRdb to the early 2020s). Library construction relied on 5' RACE. Instrument on record: Illumina NovaSeq 6000. Through fastp at Q25 and MiXCR, TCRdb rebuilt clones from the public reads, retaining in-frame beta chains. Every entry covers one CDR3 protein and lists the most common genes and DNA from its rows. Across this sample there are fewer than 150,000 distinct CDR3 sequences, with roughly 20% seen only once. Roughly two fifths of the sample lies in the top ten. The sequenced material came from PBMCs or a T cell subset sorted from them (not recorded which). These receptors were obtained from a man aged 18 to 30 who had mild COVID-19 (a few samples of this study predate the infection). The sample titles of this study are shuffled in the database, so cell type and time point are left out; the donor was told from shared clones.

This clonotype was observed at least ten times. This chain joins TRBV20-1 and TRBJ2-7; possibly TRBD1 for D (6 bases). V lost 6 bases and J 0 bases, leaving 15 bases between the germline ends. This CDR3 has 14 amino acids. CDR1 DFQATT and CDR2 SNEGSKA come from the germline V gene (reference sequence). The CDR3 sequence: CSAYLQGSSYEQYF. The CDR3 DNA sequence: TGCAGTGCCTATCTCCAGGGGAGCTCCTACGAGCAGTACTTC.

This chain uses TRBV12-3 or TRBV12-4 with TRBJ2-7, with D perhaps matching TRBD2 (6 bases). The CDR3 extends over 13 amino acids. V was trimmed by 3 bases and J by 3 bases, leaving 9 bases between them. The CDR3: CASSLTGDYEQYV. The CDR3, as DNA: TGTGCCAGCAGTTTGACGGGGGACTACGAGCAGTACGTC.

This clonotype was seen more than once but under ten times. Here the CDR3 reads CSVILRRQVPERETQYF. The DNA for the CDR3 is TGCAGCGTTATATTGAGGAGACAGGTCCCCGAACGGGAGACCCAGTACTTC. The chain carries TRBV29-1 and TRBJ2-5, with D possibly being TRBD1 (6 bases). Deletions cut 5 bases from V and 5 bases from J, with 27 bases between. Germline V gene lookup returns CDR1 SQVTM and CDR2 ANQGSEA. The CDR3 runs 17 residues.